These 4 T cell receptor beta chains came from one sample sequenced in a study of immune cell composition in non-small cell lung cancer. Normal lung was taken at the farthest possible site, at least 3 cm from tumour. Libraries were prepared by immunoSEQ multiplex PCR; TCRdb keeps only in-frame clonotypes and omits some of them. This sample has roughly 3,200 clones; 70% to 85% occur once, and the top ten carry less than 30%. The sequenced sample consisted of non-adjacent lung tissue. The receptors were sampled from a human donor with non-small cell lung cancer.

The chain couples TRBV7-9 to TRBJ2-2, with 10 bases aligning to TRBD2. V dropped 4 bases and J dropped 5; count of bases not matched to a gene: 7. In germline, CDR1 is SEHNR, CDR2 FQNEAQ (reference sequence). The CDR3 sequence is 16 residues long. Here the CDR3 reads CASSSWLAGETGELFF. Written as DNA, the CDR3 is TGTGCCAGCAGCTCCTGGCTAGCGGGGGAGACCGGGGAGCTGTTTTTT.

This clone was counted a few times. The genes are TRBV10-3 and TRBJ1-2; 9 bases align to TRBD1. From germline, CDR1 is ENHRY and CDR2 SYGVKD. The CDR3 totals 14 residues. J gave up 6 bases and V 0 bases, and 2 bases lay outside the gene matches. The CDR3 sequence is CAISESGTGNGYTF. Written as DNA, the CDR3 is TGTGCCATCAGTGAGTCCGGGACAGGGAATGGCTACACCTTC.

The chain carries TRBV27 and TRBJ2-1; D uncertain. The CDR3 sequence is 13 residues long. V lost 3 bases and J lost 9, with 12 bases in between. Germline V CDR1 and CDR2: MNHEY, SMNVEV (reference sequence). The CDR3 DNA reads TGTGCCAGCAGTTTTGGTTCGAGAGGTGAGCAGTTCTTC. This sequence encodes CASSFGSRGEQFF.

The chain recombines TRBV5-1 with TRBJ2-5; 12 nucleotides line up with TRBD2. Germline trimming cut 1 base from V and 5 bases from J; bases unmatched to any gene: 9. In germline, CDR1 is SGHRS, CDR2 YFSETQ. The CDR3 contains 17 residues. DNA for the CDR3: TGCGCCAGCAGCTTGTCCCCGACTAGCGGGAGTGAGGAGACCCAGTACTTC. Protein: CASSLSPTSGSEETQYF.